The 12 T cell receptor beta chains reported below all come from one sample, sequenced in a study of identical twins. TCRdb re-called the 5' RACE reads through MiXCR, storing one row per CDR3 protein. The sample shows about 530,000 distinct CDR3 sequences, around 15% of them seen only once. These data also formed part of another study, on yellow fever vaccine responses in identical twins.

Material for sequencing was CD4+ T cells sorted from blood. The origin of the receptors is a young woman in good health.

For the CDR3, the DNA is TGTGCCAGCAGCGAACGGGACAGGGGGTACAATGAGCAGTTCTTC. Translating it yields CASSERDRGYNEQFF. The V gene is TRBV2, the J gene TRBJ2-1, with 11 bases that match TRBD1. This CDR3 is 15 amino acids long. The germline gives CDR1 SNHLY, CDR2 FYNNEI. V gave up 6 bases and J gave up 4 bases; unmatched junction bases: 5.

The chain recombines TRBV2 with TRBJ2-2, with 10 nucleotides matching TRBD2. V was pared by 2 bases and J by 14 bases, with 11 bases of the junction left unmatched. CDR1 is SNHLY and CDR2 is FYNNEI in the germline V gene. This CDR3 has 15 amino acids. The DNA of the CDR3 is TGTGCCAGCAGTGAACTAGCGGGAGTCCCAAAGTTACTGTTTTTT. It codes for CASSELAGVPKLLFF.

The table lists this clonotype with a few counts. The V call is TRBV10-1, the J call TRBJ2-7, with D unclear. The length of the CDR3 is 12 residues. From germline, CDR1 is WNHNN and CDR2 SYGVQD (reference sequence). Trimming stripped 4 bases from V and 4 bases from J, with 8 bases between. CDR3 loop: CASSVTEYEQYV. The CDR3 DNA sequence: TGCGCCAGCAGTGTTACGGAGTACGAGCAGTACGTC.

This clonotype was recorded a few times. CDR3 nucleotide sequence: TGCGCCAGTAGACCACCGAACACCGGGGAGCTGTTTTTT. Translating gives CASRPPNTGELFF. This chain uses TRBV5-1 with TRBJ2-2; D is unresolved. CDR1 and CDR2 from the germline V gene are SGHRS and YFSETQ. V was trimmed by 8 bases and J by 0 bases, leaving 8 bases between them. The length of the CDR3 is 13 residues.

This clonotype was seen ten or more times. The V gene is TRBV6-2 or TRBV6-3, the J gene TRBJ2-5, with D possibly TRBD1 on 6 matching bases. The CDR3 has 18 amino acids. The V gene lost 4 bases and the J gene lost 1 base, with 22 bases spanning the gap. CDR1 and CDR2 (germline): MNHEY, SVGEGT. CDR3 region: CASSSWLVRQVFQETQYF. Written as DNA, the CDR3 is TGTGCCAGCAGTTCGTGGCTCGTCCGACAGGTATTCCAAGAGACCCAGTACTTC.

The table lists this clonotype with a count of one. The chain carries TRBV11-3 and TRBJ2-1, with 10 bases matching TRBD1. The germline CDR1 and CDR2 sequences are SGHNT and YENEEA. The CDR3 length is 15 residues. J lost 9 bases, V lost 3 bases, and 8 bases had no gene match. CDR3 in DNA: TGTGCCAGCAGCTTTAGGGGACAGGGGTTCGGTGAGCAGTTCTTC. As protein: CASSFRGQGFGEQFF.

The rearrangement joins TRBV28 to TRBJ2-7, with TRBD2 matching 7 bases. CDR1 and CDR2 from the germline V gene are MDHEN and SYDVKM. The CDR3 runs to 14 residues. Unmatched junction bases numbered 8, after V lost 6 bases and J lost 3 bases. In DNA, the CDR3 is TGTGCCAGCAGAGCTGCGGGGGTTTTCTACGAGCAGTACGTC. Its translation is CASRAAGVFYEQYV.

This clonotype was seen a few times. The gene calls are TRBV18 and TRBJ2-7, with TRBD1 identical over 10 bases. CDR1 is KGHSH, CDR2 LQKENI, per germline. Germline trimming cut 3 bases from V and 0 bases from J; bases unmatched to any gene: 5. This CDR3 contains 16 residues. The CDR3 region has the DNA TGTGCCAGCTCACCCGGGACAGGGGCCACCTCCTACGAGCAGTACTTC. Amino acids: CASSPGTGATSYEQYF.

This chain links TRBV4-1 with TRBJ2-2; D is ambiguous. Germline CDR1 MGHRA, CDR2 YSYEKL. The CDR3 has 14 amino acids. The V gene lost 1 base and the J gene lost 5 bases, with 8 bases spanning the gap. CDR3 residues: CASSQAAVTGELFF. Written as DNA, the CDR3 is TGCGCCAGCAGCCAAGCGGCGGTAACCGGGGAGCTGTTTTTT.

This chain connects TRBV7-7 to TRBJ2-5; unclear D gene. Per germline, CDR1 SSHAT and CDR2 FNYEAQ (reference sequence). The CDR3 loop spans 13 amino acids. The germline V and J ends were trimmed by 5 bases and 3 bases, with 10 bases remaining between them. The CDR3 loop reads CASSPGPEETQYF. CDR3 nucleotides: TGTGCCAGCAGCCCTGGACCCGAAGAGACCCAGTACTTC. The full variable domain, rest sourced from reference TRBV7-7 and TRBJ2-5, is GAGVSQSPRYKVTKRGQDVTLRCDPISSHATLYWYQQALGQGPEFLTYFNYEAQPDKSGLPSDRFSAERPEGSISTLTIQRTEQRDSAMYRCASSPGPEETQYFGPGTRLLVL.

The V gene is TRBV24-1, the J gene TRBJ1-2, with TRBD1 matching 9 bases. Germline V gene lookup returns CDR1 KGHDR and CDR2 SFDVKD. With 4 bases clipped from V and 5 bases from J, the junction kept 7 bases outside the gene matches. The CDR3 covers 15 residues. This CDR3 reads CATSDPGQGDYGYTF. CDR3 sequence (DNA): TGTGCCACCAGTGACCCGGGACAGGGCGATTATGGCTACACCTTC.

This clonotype was seen a handful of times. The chain carries TRBV28 and TRBJ2-7; either TRBD1 or TRBD2 may supply D (5 bases each). V was trimmed by 3 bases and J by 6 bases, leaving 21 bases between them. The CDR3 length is 16 residues. The V gene's germline CDR1 is MDHEN and CDR2 SYDVKM. In DNA, the CDR3 is TGTGCCAGCAGTTTGAACGGTGGGACGGTTCCAGGCGAGCAGTACTTC. Translated, it gives CASSLNGGTVPGEQYF.